Each of the 10 T cell receptor beta chains below was sequenced from the same sample in a study of blood T cell repertoires in COVID-19. TCRdb's table, derived via immunoSEQ multiplex PCR, lists solely in-frame clones and lacks some. The sample records 380,000 or so clones, approximately 87% being singletons. Material: PBMCs or T cells enriched from blood (not recorded which). The receptors come from a woman in her 30s with acute COVID-19.

The chain couples TRBV7-9 to TRBJ2-5; weak D call: TRBD1 (7 bases). Germline V gene lookup returns CDR1 SEHNR and CDR2 FQNEAQ (reference sequence). The CDR3 is 15 residues long. The ends were cut back, 5 bases at V and 1 base at J, with 14 bases in the middle. The chain's CDR3 is CASSPLQGGQETQYF. The DNA for the CDR3 is TGTGCCAGCAGCCCGCTTCAGGGGGGCCAAGAGACCCAGTACTTC.

The chain combines TRBV10-2 with TRBJ2-7; 11 bases match TRBD2. The CDR3 loop spans 15 amino acids. Trimming removed 1 base from V and 4 bases from J; junction bases left unmatched: 3. Germline loops: CDR1 WSHSY, CDR2 SAAADI. The CDR3 loop is CASSEYSGGAYEQYF. The CDR3 region has the DNA TGCGCCAGCAGTGAGTATAGCGGGGGGGCTTACGAGCAGTACTTC.

This rearrangement joins TRBV5-4 to TRBJ2-3; no clear D gene. The CDR3 spans 13 residues. The V gene lost 3 bases and the J gene lost 4 bases, with 9 bases spanning the gap. Germline V gives CDR1 SGHNT, CDR2 YYREEE (reference sequence). The CDR3 region is CASSSISADTQYF. Written as DNA, the CDR3 is TGTGCCAGCAGCTCCATTTCGGCAGATACGCAGTATTTT.

V gene TRBV28 combines with J gene TRBJ2-4; 7 bases agree with TRBD1. The CDR3 sequence is 15 residues long. Unmatched junction bases numbered 9, after V lost 3 bases and J lost 7 bases. Germline CDR1 and CDR2: MDHEN and SYDVKM. The CDR3 spells CASSLVEGGPNIQYF. CDR3 sequence (DNA): TGTGCCAGCAGTTTGGTCGAAGGGGGCCCGAACATTCAGTACTTC.

The gene calls are TRBV5-5 and TRBJ2-1; D may be TRBD1 (6 bases). V was pared by 2 bases and J by 4 bases, with 7 bases between. CDR3 length equals 13 residues. Germline CDR1 SGHKS, CDR2 YYEKEE (reference sequence). CDR3 sequence reads: CASSLGQYNEQFF. In nucleotides, the CDR3 is TGTGCCAGCAGCTTAGGACAGTACAATGAGCAGTTCTTC. Full variable domain (outside the CDR3, taken from reference TRBV5-5 and TRBJ2-1): DAGVTQSPTHLIKTRGQQVTLRCSPISGHKSVSWYQQVLGQGPQFIFQYYEKEERGRGNFPDRFSARQFPNYSSELNVNALLLGDSALYLCASSLGQYNEQFFGPGTRLTVL.

V is TRBV5-6 and J is TRBJ2-7; TRBD1 matches at 10 bases. With 2 bases clipped from V and 2 bases from J, the junction kept 7 bases outside the gene matches. Germline loops: CDR1 SGHDT, CDR2 YYEEEE. The CDR3 is 16 residues long. CDR3 nucleotides: TGTGCCAGCAGCTTCGGTCGGGACAGGGGACCCTACGAGCAGTACTTC. Residues: CASSFGRDRGPYEQYF.

V is TRBV12-3 or TRBV12-4 and J is TRBJ1-5; D remains ambiguous. The CDR3 is 11 amino acids. With 8 bases removed from V and 3 bases from J, the gap between germline ends came to 5 bases. CDR3: CASGLNQPQHF. The CDR3 bases are TGTGCCAGCGGCCTCAATCAGCCCCAGCATTTT.

The V call is TRBV19, the J call TRBJ2-1; 13 bases are shared with TRBD2. The CDR3 is 16 amino acids. The V and J ends lost 5 bases and 2 bases, in that order; junction bases with no gene match: 3. Germline V gene lookup returns CDR1 LNHDA and CDR2 SQIVND (reference sequence). CDR3 region: CASSEGLAGPYNEQFF. DNA for the CDR3: TGTGCCAGTAGTGAGGGACTAGCGGGGCCCTACAATGAGCAGTTCTTC. Looking up the rest from reference TRBV19 and TRBJ2-1 gives the full variable domain: DGGITQSPKYLFRKEGQNVTLSCEQNLNHDAMYWYRQDPGQGLRLIYYSQIVNDFQKGDIAEGYSVSREKKESFPLTVTSAQKNPTAFYLCASSEGLAGPYNEQFFGPGTRLTVL.

This chain links TRBV3-1 (or the pseudogene TRBV3-2) with TRBJ1-1, with a possible D match to TRBD1 (5 bases). The length of the CDR3 is 12 residues. The germline CDR1 and CDR2 sequences are LGHDT and YNNKEL (reference sequence). With 3 bases removed from V and 4 bases from J, the gap between germline ends came to 6 bases. The CDR3 is CASSHQGTEAFF. CDR3 coding DNA: TGTGCCAGCAGCCATCAGGGCACTGAAGCTTTCTTT.

V gene TRBV28 combines with J gene TRBJ1-4, with TRBD1 matching over 9 bases. The length of the CDR3 is 15 residues. The ends lost 5 bases at V and 7 bases at J; junction bases unmatched: 8. The germline V gene encodes CDR1 MDHEN and CDR2 SYDVKM. Here the CDR3 reads CASSPGDRVAEKLFF. The CDR3 bases are TGTGCCAGCAGTCCCGGGGACAGGGTGGCTGAAAAACTGTTTTTT.